The 27 T cell receptor beta chains listed next were all sequenced from one sample in a study of blood T cell repertoires in COVID-19. TCRdb keeps only in-frame clones here, not all; method: immunoSEQ multiplex PCR. The repertoire holds tens of thousands of clones, approximately 86% seen once, with about 7% in the top ten. The sample was peripheral blood. These receptors were taken from a man in his fifties or sixties with active COVID-19.

The V call is TRBV3-1 (or the pseudogene TRBV3-2), the J call TRBJ2-1; 8 nucleotides agree with TRBD1. The CDR3 consists of 17 residues. Looked up from germline, CDR1 is LGHDT and CDR2 is YNNKEL (reference sequence). Trimming at V came to 5 bases and at J to 0 bases, leaving 9 bases not matched to a gene. The CDR3: CASSYRTGSSSYNEQFF. The CDR3 DNA follows: TGTGCCAGCAGCTATAGGACAGGGTCGAGCTCCTACAATGAGCAGTTCTTC.

This clone occurred a few times. This CDR3 reads CASSDGTASQPQHF. As DNA, the CDR3 is TGTGCCAGTAGTGACGGGACAGCTAGTCAGCCCCAGCATTTT. The V gene is TRBV19, the J gene TRBJ1-5; TRBD1 matches 7 bases. CDR1 and CDR2 from the germline V gene are LNHDA and SQIVND (reference sequence). The CDR3 runs 14 residues. Germline trimming cut 5 bases from V and 6 bases from J; bases unmatched to any gene: 7.

This chain connects TRBV9 to TRBJ1-2; D gene unclear. The CDR3 length is 14 residues. Trimming removed 0 bases from V and 2 bases from J, with 8 bases in between. The germline V gene has CDR1 SGDLS and CDR2 YYNGEE. CDR3 bases: TGTGCCAGCAGCGTAGGAGTTTTCAACTATGGCTACACCTTC. Protein sequence: CASSVGVFNYGYTF.

The sample holds a few counts of this clone. The V call is TRBV12-3 or TRBV12-4, the J call TRBJ2-1, with TRBD2 matching over 11 bases. This CDR3 is 13 amino acids long. V lost 6 bases to trimming and J lost 14 bases; unmatched junction nucleotides: 9. The CDR3 is CASSTSGSDAKFF. The CDR3 bases are TGTGCCAGCAGCACTAGCGGGAGTGACGCCAAGTTCTTC.

The chain carries TRBV9 and TRBJ2-2, with unresolved D. Germline CDR1 and CDR2: SGDLS and YYNGEE. The CDR3 is 16 residues long. Trimming took off 0 bases at V and 0 bases at J, with 9 bases between the two ends. CDR3 in amino acids: CASSVVSRANTGELFF. The DNA for the CDR3 is TGTGCCAGCAGCGTAGTGTCACGGGCGAACACCGGGGAGCTGTTTTTT.

This clone was counted between two and nine times. This sequence joins TRBV7-9 and TRBJ1-5; 8 positions agree with TRBD1. CDR3 size: 15 residues. Per the germline V gene, CDR1 is SEHNR and CDR2 is FQNEAQ (reference sequence). V was pared by 3 bases and J by 7 bases, with 8 bases of the junction left unmatched. In DNA form, the CDR3 reads TGTGCCAGCAGCTTGACAGGGGCGCAAGGGCAGCCCCAGCATTTT. Residues: CASSLTGAQGQPQHF.

This chain links TRBV5-6 with TRBJ1-5, with D perhaps matching TRBD1 (6 bases). With 4 bases removed from V and 0 bases from J, the gap between germline ends came to 11 bases. The CDR3 extends over 15 amino acids. CDR1 is SGHDT and CDR2 is YYEEEE in the germline V gene. CDR3 in amino acids: CASSQQGFSNQPQHF. The CDR3 coding sequence is TGTGCCAGCAGCCAACAGGGATTTAGCAATCAGCCCCAGCATTTT.

The table lists this clone with a few counts. The chain carries TRBV2 and TRBJ2-7, with 7 nucleotides matching TRBD1. J was trimmed by 3 bases and V by 4 bases; bases with no gene match: 0. This CDR3 has 12 residues. CDR1 SNHLY and CDR2 FYNNEI come from the germline V gene. This chain's CDR3 is CASSGDSYEQYF. The CDR3 bases are TGTGCCAGCAGTGGGGACAGCTACGAGCAGTACTTC. Full variable domain (missing parts from reference TRBV2 and TRBJ2-7): EPEVTQTPSHQVTQMGQEVILRCVPISNHLYFYWYRQILGQKVEFLVSFYNNEISEKSEIFDDQFSVERPDGSNFTLKIRSTKLEDSAMYFCASSGDSYEQYFGPGTRLTVT.

This clone occurred once. This chain links TRBV6-1 with TRBJ2-3, with D uncertain. The germline V gene has CDR1 MNHNS and CDR2 SASEGT. CDR3 length equals 16 residues. Trimming took off 1 base at V and 2 bases at J, with 13 bases between the two ends. CDR3 nucleotides: TGTGCCAGCAGTGAAGGGCTAGTGGAGAACACAGATACGCAGTATTTT. It translates to CASSEGLVENTDTQYF.

This chain connects TRBV30 to TRBJ2-1, with 9 bases matching TRBD2. The V gene's germline CDR1 is GTSNPN and CDR2 SVGIG (reference sequence). V dropped 4 bases and J dropped 6; count of bases not matched to a gene: 4. The CDR3 consists of 13 residues. The chain's CDR3 is CAWTREGVNEQFF. The CDR3 bases are TGTGCCTGGACGCGGGAGGGGGTCAATGAGCAGTTCTTC.

A single count supports this clone. This chain links TRBV13 with TRBJ2-7; 9 bases align to TRBD2. V lost 4 bases, J lost 0 bases, and 4 bases stayed unmatched. Germline CDR1 is PRHDT and CDR2 is FYEKMQ (reference sequence). This CDR3 region has 15 residues. The CDR3 reads CASSYLAGHSYEQYF. CDR3 coding DNA: TGTGCCAGCAGCTACCTAGCGGGGCACTCCTACGAGCAGTACTTC.

CDR3 loop: CASSRTTSSNEQFF. Here the CDR3 DNA reads TGTGCCAGCAGCCGAACGACTAGTTCGAATGAGCAGTTCTTC. The rearrangement joins TRBV6-6 to TRBJ2-1, with D maybe TRBD2 (6 bases). The V end lost 6 bases, the J end lost 7 bases, and 16 bases lay between the germline ends. The CDR3 has 14 residues. Germline V gene data show CDR1 as MNHNY and CDR2 as SVGAGI (reference sequence).

The rearrangement joins TRBV13 to TRBJ1-4, with TRBD1 identical over 7 bases. Trimming removed 5 bases from V and 3 bases from J; junction bases left unmatched: 9. CDR3 size: 16 residues. Germline V gives CDR1 PRHDT, CDR2 FYEKMQ (reference sequence). This CDR3 is CASSATGRKANEKLFF. CDR3 sequence (DNA): TGTGCCAGCAGCGCGACAGGGAGGAAAGCTAATGAAAAACTGTTTTTT.

The chain uses TRBV5-1 and TRBJ2-3; perhaps TRBD1 as D (5 bases). The CDR3 extends over 15 amino acids. Per the germline V gene, CDR1 is SGHRS and CDR2 is YFSETQ. V was pared by 1 base and J by 2 bases, with 11 bases between. The CDR3 here is CASSLWAGLTDTQYF. Written as DNA, the CDR3 is TGCGCCAGCAGCTTGTGGGCAGGGCTCACAGATACGCAGTATTTT.

This clone was counted once. This chain's CDR3 is CASSFRRGYSTDTQYF. CDR3 nucleotide sequence: TGTGCCAGCAGCTTTCGAAGGGGTTATAGCACAGATACGCAGTATTTT. This chain connects TRBV14 to TRBJ2-3; D is perhaps TRBD1 (5 bases). CDR1 and CDR2 from the germline V gene are SGHDN and FVKESK. This CDR3 region has 16 residues. The ends were cut back, 5 bases at V and 0 bases at J, with 15 bases in the middle.

The chain recombines TRBV7-2 with TRBJ1-2; D ambiguous. With 0 bases removed from V and 4 bases from J, the gap between germline ends came to 9 bases. CDR3 length equals 14 residues. Germline CDR1 is SGHTA and CDR2 is FQGNSA. The CDR3 sequence: CASSLAANLYGYTF. CDR3 nucleotide sequence: TGTGCCAGCAGCTTAGCAGCAAACCTCTATGGCTACACCTTC.

The chain carries TRBV27 and TRBJ1-2; TRBD1 matches at 9 bases. The CDR3 runs 15 residues. Germline V gene data show CDR1 as MNHEY and CDR2 as SMNVEV (reference sequence). With 2 bases clipped from V and 6 bases from J, the junction kept 7 bases outside the gene matches. The CDR3: CASSLIGTGIHGYTF. DNA of the CDR3: TGTGCCAGCAGTTTAATAGGGACAGGGATTCATGGCTACACCTTC.

The chain carries TRBV3-1 (or the pseudogene TRBV3-2) and TRBJ1-1; D is perhaps TRBD1 (5 bases). Germline V CDR1 and CDR2: LGHDT, YNNKEL (reference sequence). The length of the CDR3 is 14 residues. The V and J ends lost 4 bases and 4 bases respectively, with 13 bases between them. CDR3 in DNA: TGTGCCAGCAGCCGAAGGGGAGGCGGCACTGAAGCTTTCTTT. Protein: CASSRRGGGTEAFF.

The CDR3 is CASSPSSGYGYTF. Written as DNA, the CDR3 is TGTGCCAGCAGCCCGAGCTCGGGCTATGGCTACACCTTC. V is TRBV11-2 and J is TRBJ1-2; D unresolved. The CDR3 has 13 residues. Germline V CDR1 and CDR2: SGHAT, FQNNGV. V was trimmed by 5 bases and J by 4 bases, leaving 11 bases between them. Combining the CDR3 with reference TRBV11-2 and TRBJ1-2 gives the whole variable domain EAGVAQSPRYKIIEKRQSVAFWCNPISGHATLYWYQQILGQGPKLLIQFQNNGVVDDSQLPKDRFSAERLKGVDSTLKIQPAKLEDSAVYLCASSPSSGYGYTFGSGTRLTVV.

The genes are TRBV6-5 and TRBJ1-5; no firm D call. CDR3 length: 13 residues. V lost 1 base to trimming and J lost 7 bases, with 8 bases between them. CDR1 and CDR2 (germline): MNHEY, SVGAGI. The CDR3 DNA follows: TGTGCCAGCAGTTACTTTGCGGGCCAGCCCCAGCATTTT. It translates to CASSYFAGQPQHF.

This clone was picked up one time. The chain joins TRBV6-5 to TRBJ1-4; 7 positions agree with TRBD1. After removal of 7 bases from V and 7 bases from J, the junction contained 6 bases not matched to a gene. This CDR3 is 13 amino acids long. The V gene's germline CDR1 is MNHEY and CDR2 SVGAGI. Written as DNA, the CDR3 is TGTGCCAGCAATCGACAGGGAATTGAAAAACTGTTTTTT. It specifies CASNRQGIEKLFF.

The rearrangement uses TRBV7-2 and TRBJ1-1; D is unresolved. Trimming removed 0 bases at V and 6 bases at J, with 11 bases between. This CDR3 comprises 14 residues. Germline lookup yields CDR1 SGHTA and CDR2 FQGNSA. CDR3 nucleotide sequence: TGTGCCAGCAGCTTAGCCAGTTACGTGGCTGAAGCTTTCTTT. It codes for CASSLASYVAEAFF.

The genes are TRBV7-9 and TRBJ2-1; D is unclear. The germline V gene has CDR1 SEHNR and CDR2 FQNEAQ (reference sequence). The CDR3 is 15 amino acids. The ends were cut back, 5 bases at V and 0 bases at J, with 11 bases in the middle. CDR3 loop: CASSAGKISYNEQFF. The CDR3 DNA is TGTGCCAGCAGCGCCGGTAAGATCTCCTACAATGAGCAGTTCTTC.

This chain links TRBV6-5 with TRBJ2-1, with 7 bases aligning to TRBD2. The V and J ends lost 2 bases and 10 bases, in that order; junction bases with no gene match: 14. In germline, CDR1 is MNHEY, CDR2 SVGAGI. The CDR3 length is 16 residues. The CDR3 is CASSYSLAEGNREQFF. CDR3 in DNA: TGTGCCAGCAGTTACAGCCTAGCGGAGGGGAATCGCGAGCAGTTCTTC.

The chain joins TRBV5-1 to TRBJ2-7, with a tentative D call TRBD2 (6 bases). Between the trimmed V and J ends, which lost 0 bases and 2 bases, there was a span of 12 bases. The CDR3 runs to 15 residues. CDR1 is SGHRS, CDR2 YFSETQ, per germline. The CDR3 loop is CASSLGGTATYEQYF. The CDR3 coding sequence is TGCGCCAGCAGCTTGGGGGGGACTGCCACCTACGAGCAGTACTTC.

This clone was observed a single time. The V gene is TRBV3-1 (or the pseudogene TRBV3-2), the J gene TRBJ2-1; D is undetermined. The CDR3 has 11 residues. The germline gives CDR1 LGHDT, CDR2 YNNKEL (reference sequence). Trimming stripped 7 bases from V and 6 bases from J, with 7 bases between. CDR3 region: CASTLGNEQFF. CDR3 sequence (DNA): TGTGCCAGCACCCTAGGCAATGAGCAGTTCTTC.

This chain links TRBV4-2 with TRBJ2-2; the match to TRBD2 covers 11 bases. CDR1 and CDR2 (germline): LGHNA, YNFKEQ. With 3 bases clipped from V and 2 bases from J, the junction kept 5 bases outside the gene matches. This CDR3 has 17 amino acids. CDR3 bases: TGTGCCAGCAGCCAGAGAACTAGCGGGAGCAACACCGGGGAGCTGTTTTTT. This gives the protein CASSQRTSGSNTGELFF.